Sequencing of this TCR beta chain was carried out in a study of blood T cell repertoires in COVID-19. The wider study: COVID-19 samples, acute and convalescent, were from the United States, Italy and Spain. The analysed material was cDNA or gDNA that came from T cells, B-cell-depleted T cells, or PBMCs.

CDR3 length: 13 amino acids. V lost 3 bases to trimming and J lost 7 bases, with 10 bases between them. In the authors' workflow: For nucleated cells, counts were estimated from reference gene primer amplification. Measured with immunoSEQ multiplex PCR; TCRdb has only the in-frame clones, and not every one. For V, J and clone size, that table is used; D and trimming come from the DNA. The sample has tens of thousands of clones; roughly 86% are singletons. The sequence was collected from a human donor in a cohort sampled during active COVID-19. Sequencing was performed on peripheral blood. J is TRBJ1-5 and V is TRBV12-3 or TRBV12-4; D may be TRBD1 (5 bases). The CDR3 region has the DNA TGTGCCAGCAGTTTTTCAGGGAGGCAGCCCCAGCATTTT. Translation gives CASSFSGRQPQHF.